Following are 15 T cell receptor beta chains from one sample sequenced in a study of blood T cell repertoires in COVID-19. The method was immunoSEQ multiplex PCR; TCRdb's version includes in-frame clones alone and lacks a portion of them. The sample lists about 200,000 clones, approximately 88% occurring once. Sequenced sample: peripheral blood. These receptors were collected from a man aged 40-49 years with acute or convalescent COVID-19.

The chain employs TRBV30 and TRBJ1-2; D uncertain. The V end lost 2 bases, the J end lost 8 bases, and 15 bases lay between the germline ends. The germline CDR1 and CDR2 sequences are GTSNPN and SVGIG (reference sequence). CDR3 size: 13 residues. The CDR3 region is CAWSTSVVKGYTF. DNA for the CDR3: TGTGCCTGGAGTACAAGCGTTGTGAAGGGCTACACCTTC.

This clone was detected once. The V gene is TRBV6-1, the J gene TRBJ1-2; the match to TRBD1 covers 9 bases. This CDR3 spans 15 amino acids. The trim removed 1 base at V and 5 bases at J, leaving 5 bases unmatched. Germline V gene data show CDR1 as MNHNS and CDR2 as SASEGT. The CDR3 reads CASSEERTGDYGYTF. As DNA, the CDR3 is TGTGCCAGCAGTGAAGAACGGACAGGGGATTATGGCTACACCTTC.

The chain uses TRBV7-3 and TRBJ2-7, with 8 bases fitting TRBD1. The germline V gene has CDR1 SGHTA and CDR2 FQGTGA. The ends lost 4 bases at V and 3 bases at J; junction bases unmatched: 8. This CDR3 contains 15 residues. Written as DNA, the CDR3 is TGTGCCAGCAGCTATAGGACAGGGATCATCTACGAGCAGTACTTC. Translating gives CASSYRTGIIYEQYF.

V and J are TRBV27 and TRBJ2-2; D might be TRBD1 (6 bases). Trimming pared 5 bases from V and 5 bases from J, leaving 18 bases between. CDR1 MNHEY and CDR2 SMNVEV come from the germline V gene (reference sequence). This CDR3 is built from 16 residues. CDR3 sequence reads: CASSHRVFRGTGELFF. DNA for the CDR3: TGTGCCAGCAGTCACCGAGTATTCAGGGGAACCGGGGAGCTGTTTTTT.

This chain connects TRBV4-1 to TRBJ2-7, with TRBD1 matching over 7 bases. Germline CDR1 and CDR2: MGHRA and YSYEKL. The ends lost 1 base at V and 2 bases at J; junction bases unmatched: 11. The CDR3 length is 17 residues. CDR3 nucleotides: TGCGCCAGCAGCCAAGGCACCGGGACAGAGCAAGCCTACGAGCAGTACTTC. Protein sequence: CASSQGTGTEQAYEQYF.

The chain links TRBV5-1 to TRBJ2-2; D call uncertain. This CDR3 is 15 amino acids long. With 2 bases removed from V and 5 bases from J, the gap between germline ends came to 13 bases. Germline CDR1 and CDR2: SGHRS and YFSETQ. The CDR3 DNA reads as TGCGCCAGCAGCTTTAAGGCGCTGACTACCGGGGAGCTGTTTTTT. It translates to CASSFKALTTGELFF.

The sample holds one count of this clone. This chain connects TRBV19 to TRBJ1-5; D is uncertain. Germline values: CDR1 LNHDA, CDR2 SQIVND (reference sequence). Trimming removed 4 bases at V and 5 bases at J, with 15 bases between. This CDR3 is built from 15 residues. This chain's CDR3 is CASSTDIPTYQPQHF. The CDR3 coding sequence is TGTGCCAGTAGTACCGACATCCCCACTTATCAGCCCCAGCATTTT.

The gene calls are TRBV7-9 and TRBJ2-1; D might be TRBD1 (6 bases). The germline V gene encodes CDR1 SEHNR and CDR2 FQNEAQ (reference sequence). The V and J ends lost 5 bases and 4 bases respectively, with 12 bases between them. The CDR3 has 14 amino acids. This chain's CDR3 is CASSHRGQYNEQFF. DNA for the CDR3: TGTGCCAGCAGCCACCGTGGACAGTACAATGAGCAGTTCTTC.

The CDR3 protein is CAISGRDLRSSGANVLTF. The CDR3 DNA follows: TGTGCCATCAGTGGGAGGGACCTACGGAGTTCTGGGGCCAACGTCCTGACTTTC. V usage is TRBV10-3 and J usage is TRBJ2-6, with D possibly matching TRBD2 (6 bases). Deletions cut 4 bases from V and 1 base from J, with 17 bases between. CDR3 length: 18 amino acids. CDR1 is ENHRY, CDR2 SYGVKD, per germline.

The J gene is TRBJ2-2, the V gene TRBV11-3; weak D call: TRBD1 (5 bases). V lost 0 bases, J lost 2 bases, and 13 bases lay in between. The CDR3 has 17 amino acids. Germline values: CDR1 SGHNT, CDR2 YENEEA. The CDR3 DNA reads TGTGCCAGCAGCTTAGATCGGGCAGGGCTAAACACCGGGGAGCTGTTTTTT. It translates to CASSLDRAGLNTGELFF.

This rearrangement joins TRBV18 to TRBJ1-6, with 9 bases matching TRBD1. Germline V lookup: CDR1 KGHSH, CDR2 LQKENI. The CDR3 consists of 15 residues. J was trimmed by 7 bases and V by 6 bases; bases with no gene match: 7. The CDR3 bases are TGTGCCAGCTCTCTTACGGACAGGGGAAATTCACCCCTCCACTTT. Translated: CASSLTDRGNSPLHF.

V is TRBV10-3 and J is TRBJ2-1, with 14 bases matching TRBD2. Germline V CDR1 and CDR2: ENHRY, SYGVKD. The CDR3 has 18 residues. With 6 bases clipped from V and 1 base from J, the junction kept 8 bases outside the gene matches. CDR3: CAISGTSGRDRSYNEQFF. The CDR3 DNA reads as TGTGCCATCAGCGGGACTAGCGGGAGAGATAGATCCTACAATGAGCAGTTCTTC.

The sample holds one count of this clone. This chain connects TRBV3-1 (or the pseudogene TRBV3-2) to TRBJ1-2; maybe TRBD1 (6 bases). The V and J ends lost 0 bases and 4 bases respectively, with 9 bases between them. From germline, CDR1 is LGHDT and CDR2 YNNKEL (reference sequence). The CDR3 is made up of 14 amino acids. The CDR3 sequence is CASSQDGQTYGYTF. CDR3 in DNA: TGTGCCAGCAGCCAAGACGGACAGACCTATGGCTACACCTTC.

The V and J genes are TRBV4-1 and TRBJ2-7, with a weak D call TRBD1 (5 bases). CDR1 is MGHRA and CDR2 is YSYEKL in the germline V gene. The germline V and J ends were trimmed by 0 bases and 9 bases, with 15 bases remaining between them. The CDR3 has 14 residues. The chain's CDR3 is CASSQDAGQRSQYF. CDR3 sequence (DNA): TGCGCCAGCAGCCAAGATGCCGGACAAAGGTCGCAGTACTTC.

The V gene is TRBV5-6, the J gene TRBJ2-3, with a possible D match to TRBD1 (5 bases). V lost 1 base and J 14 bases, leaving 20 bases between the germline ends. This CDR3 contains 14 residues. Germline CDR1 and CDR2: SGHDT and YYEEEE. DNA of the CDR3: TGTGCCAGCAGCTTGAGGGGCAATCAGGTCTCTGGGTATTTT. Translation gives CASSLRGNQVSGYF.